These T cell receptor beta chains were read from a single sample in a study of a mutant IDH1 vaccine in newly diagnosed glioma. Repertoires were generated with immunoSEQ multiplex PCR, while TCRdb's copy carries only in-frame clones and drops some. The sample has approximately 39,000 clones; roughly 79% are singletons. No antigen is known for these receptors. Sequences were derived from PBMCs, sampled from a glioma patient whose treatment included an IDH1 peptide vaccine. These receptors were collected from a middle-aged man with glioma. Each CDR3 is given with its conserved first and last residue. D genes are given only for firm matches. Size is omitted from some rows. Given values are once, few, many or a class for expanded clones.

len: 9
j_gene: TRBJ1-1
abundance: NA
d_gene: NA
v_gene: TRBV19
CDR3aa: CACPEGTFF
CDR3nt: TGTGCCTGCCCCGAAGGGACTTTCTTT

len: 15
j_gene: TRBJ2-7
abundance: NA
d_gene: TRBD1
v_gene: TRBV5-1
CDR3aa: CASSLAGTGVNEQYF
CDR3nt: TGCGCCAGCAGCTTGGCCGGGACAGGGGTGAACGAGCAGTACTTC

len: 15
j_gene: TRBJ1-2
abundance: NA
d_gene: TRBD1
v_gene: TRBV2
CDR3aa: CASSAGQTRFYGYTF
CDR3nt: TGTGCCAGCAGTGCGGGACAGACACGGTTCTATGGCTACACCTTC

len: 16
j_gene: TRBJ2-7
abundance: NA
d_gene: TRBD2
v_gene: TRBV7-2
CDR3aa: CASSRRTSGGLNEQYF
CDR3nt: TGTGCCAGCAGCCGGCGGACTAGCGGGGGTCTTAACGAGCAGTACTTC

len: 14
j_gene: TRBJ2-7
abundance: NA
d_gene: NA
v_gene: TRBV4-1
CDR3aa: CASSIPGGGLEQYF
CDR3nt: TGCGCCAGCAGCATTCCAGGGGGGGGTTTGGAGCAGTACTTC

len: 13
j_gene: TRBJ2-7
abundance: NA
d_gene: NA
v_gene: TRBV18
CDR3aa: CASSPPGSYEQYF
CDR3nt: TGTGCCAGCTCACCACCAGGGTCCTACGAGCAGTACTTC

len: 12
j_gene: TRBJ1-1
abundance: NA
d_gene: TRBD1
v_gene: TRBV6-1
CDR3aa: CASSEQGERAFF
CDR3nt: TGTGCCAGCAGTGAACAGGGGGAAAGAGCTTTCTTT

len: 15
j_gene: TRBJ2-7
abundance: medium-sized
d_gene: TRBD2
v_gene: TRBV11-2
CDR3aa: CASSQSAGGTYEQYF
CDR3nt: TGTGCCAGCAGCCAGTCGGCGGGAGGGACCTACGAGCAGTACTTC

len: 16
j_gene: TRBJ1-1
abundance: NA
d_gene: TRBD1
v_gene: TRBV7-2
CDR3aa: CASSFTGTGGLTEAFF
CDR3nt: TGTGCCAGCAGCTTCACCGGGACAGGGGGCCTGACTGAAGCTTTCTTT

len: 14
j_gene: TRBJ1-2
abundance: NA
d_gene: NA
v_gene: TRBV27
CDR3aa: CASSSRLGWYGYTF
CDR3nt: TGTGCCAGCAGTTCGCGCCTGGGTTGGTATGGCTACACCTTC

len: 14
j_gene: TRBJ1-1
abundance: NA
d_gene: NA
v_gene: TRBV5-8
CDR3aa: CASSLVALNTEAFF
CDR3nt: TGTGCCAGCAGCTTGGTGGCACTGAACACTGAAGCTTTCTTT

len: 13
j_gene: TRBJ2-3
abundance: once
d_gene: NA
v_gene: TRBV9
CDR3aa: CASSVVEADTQYF
CDR3nt: TGTGCCAGCAGCGTGGTAGAAGCAGATACGCAGTATTTT

len: 14
j_gene: TRBJ1-2
abundance: NA
d_gene: NA
v_gene: TRBV2
CDR3aa: CASSEEDGNYGYTF
CDR3nt: TGTGCCAGCAGTGAGGAAGACGGTAACTATGGCTACACCTTC

len: 13
j_gene: TRBJ2-5
abundance: NA
d_gene: NA
v_gene: TRBV30
CDR3aa: CAWARQVQETQYF
CDR3nt: TGTGCCTGGGCCAGACAGGTCCAAGAGACCCAGTACTTC

len: 15
j_gene: TRBJ1-1
abundance: few
d_gene: NA
v_gene: TRBV18
CDR3aa: CASSPGQTLNTEAFF
CDR3nt: TGTGCCAGCTCACCTGGACAGACCCTGAACACTGAAGCTTTCTTT

len: 16
j_gene: TRBJ1-2
abundance: NA
d_gene: TRBD1
v_gene: TRBV27
CDR3aa: CASSFGPGQGNYGYTF
CDR3nt: TGTGCCAGCAGTTTTGGTCCGGGACAGGGAAACTATGGCTACACCTTC

len: 14
j_gene: TRBJ1-4
abundance: NA
d_gene: NA
v_gene: TRBV2
CDR3aa: CASSATRTAEKLFF
CDR3nt: TGTGCCAGCAGCGCGACCCGGACAGCTGAAAAACTGTTTTTT

len: 13
j_gene: TRBJ2-1
abundance: NA
d_gene: NA
v_gene: TRBV2
CDR3aa: CASSLGPFAEQFF
CDR3nt: TGTGCCAGCAGTCTGGGACCCTTTGCTGAGCAGTTCTTC

len: 15
j_gene: TRBJ1-4
abundance: NA
d_gene: NA
v_gene: TRBV5-6
CDR3aa: CASSTGNVFREKLFF
CDR3nt: TGTGCCAGCAGCACCGGGAATGTGTTCCGAGAAAAACTGTTTTTT

len: 19
j_gene: TRBJ2-5
abundance: few
d_gene: TRBD2
v_gene: TRBV11-2
CDR3aa: CASSSPNRVEREGQETQYF
CDR3nt: TGTGCCAGCAGCTCCCCCAACAGGGTGGAGCGGGAGGGCCAAGAGACCCAGTACTTC

len: 13
j_gene: TRBJ1-1
abundance: NA
d_gene: NA
v_gene: TRBV6-1
CDR3aa: CASSGQAAAEAFF
CDR3nt: TGTGCCAGCAGTGGCCAGGCGGCGGCTGAAGCTTTCTTT

len: 13
j_gene: TRBJ1-5
abundance: NA
d_gene: NA
v_gene: TRBV2
CDR3aa: CASSNRHNQPQHF
CDR3nt: TGTGCCAGCAGTAACAGGCACAATCAGCCCCAGCATTTT

len: 15
j_gene: TRBJ2-1
abundance: NA
d_gene: NA
v_gene: TRBV4-2
CDR3aa: CASARELYGYNEQFF
CDR3nt: TGTGCCAGCGCCCGGGAGCTGTATGGGTACAATGAGCAGTTCTTC

len: 14
j_gene: TRBJ1-2
abundance: NA
d_gene: NA
v_gene: TRBV7-2
CDR3aa: CASRPRITNYGYTF
CDR3nt: TGTGCCAGCAGGCCGCGAATCACCAACTATGGCTACACCTTC